Below are 29 T cell receptor beta chains sequenced from a single sample in a study of blood T cell repertoires in COVID-19. Clones were sequenced by immunoSEQ multiplex PCR, and TCRdb holds only the in-frame ones, with some missing. The sample contains some 190,000 clones, about three quarters of which appear only once. Sequenced sample: peripheral blood. Source of these receptors: a woman aged 45-65 years with active or convalescent COVID-19.

This clone has more than one count but fewer than ten. The V and J genes are TRBV21-1 and TRBJ1-5. TRBV21-1 is described as a pseudogene. The CDR3 totals 16 residues. The CDR3 nucleotides read TGTGCCAGCAGCAAATTCGGCGGGGGCGGCAATCAGCCCCAGCATTTT. Protein product: CASSKFGGGGNQPQHF.

This chain uses TRBV7-3 with TRBJ1-5, with no clear D. Trimming took 6 bases from V and 0 from J, leaving 15 bases between them. CDR3 size: 16 residues. CDR1 SGHTA and CDR2 FQGTGA come from the germline V gene. CDR3 nucleotides: TGTGCCAGCAGTCAGGTTGAGGGAAGTAGCAATCAGCCCCAGCATTTT. This gives the protein CASSQVEGSSNQPQHF. The full variable domain, in which reference TRBV7-3 and TRBJ1-5 provide the parts outside the CDR3, is GAGVSQTPSNKVTEKGKYVELRCDPISGHTALYWYRQSLGQGPEFLIYFQGTGAADDSGLPNDRFFAVRPEGSVSTLKIQRTERGDSAVYLCASSQVEGSSNQPQHFGDGTRLSIL.

The chain has TRBV2 and TRBJ2-5, with TRBD2 as a possible D gene (6 bases). Looked up from germline, CDR1 is SNHLY and CDR2 is FYNNEI. Trimming stripped 7 bases from V and 5 bases from J, with 20 bases between. The CDR3 is 15 residues long. The CDR3 spells CASKTWLAREETQYF. CDR3 DNA sequence: TGTGCCAGCAAAACTTGGCTAGCGAGGGAGGAGACCCAGTACTTC.

The rearrangement links TRBV3-1 (or the pseudogene TRBV3-2) to TRBJ2-3, with 12 positions matching TRBD2. Germline CDR1 and CDR2: LGHDT and YNNKEL (reference sequence). J lost 5 bases, V lost 3 bases, and 9 bases had no gene match. The CDR3 covers 17 residues. The CDR3 protein is CASSHRVTSGGKDTQYF. CDR3 DNA sequence: TGTGCCAGCAGCCATAGAGTTACTAGCGGGGGGAAAGATACGCAGTATTTT.

The CDR3 loop reads CASSEQGAHSPLHF. The CDR3 bases are TGTGCCAGCAGTGAACAGGGGGCCCATTCACCCCTCCACTTT. This chain connects TRBV6-4 to TRBJ1-6; TRBD1 aligns across 9 bases. This CDR3 region has 14 residues. V shed 3 bases and J 8 bases; nucleotides not matched to a gene: 2. Germline V lookup: CDR1 MRHNA, CDR2 SNTAGT.

CDR3 protein: CASSLETGVREQFF. The CDR3 coding sequence is TGTGCCAGCAGCTTGGAGACAGGGGTGCGTGAGCAGTTCTTC. The gene calls are TRBV7-8 and TRBJ2-1; the match to TRBD1 covers 8 bases. The germline CDR1 and CDR2 sequences are SGHVS and FQNEAQ. With V trimmed by 3 bases and J by 9 bases, 7 bases remained unmatched. The CDR3 extends over 14 amino acids.

The V and J genes are TRBV7-8 and TRBJ2-2, with 8 bases aligning to TRBD1. The CDR3 consists of 16 residues. Germline V gene data show CDR1 as SGHVS and CDR2 as FQNEAQ. The ends lost 5 bases at V and 4 bases at J; junction bases unmatched: 9. CDR3 nucleotides: TGTGCCAGCAGCGAGACCACAGGGGGTGCCACCGGGGAGCTGTTTTTT. It is translated as CASSETTGGATGELFF.

The gene calls are TRBV19 and TRBJ2-7; D is perhaps TRBD2 (5 bases). Germline CDR1 and CDR2: LNHDA and SQIVND (reference sequence). The CDR3 totals 14 residues. Trimming removed 1 base at V and 2 bases at J, with 9 bases between. CDR3 nucleotides: TGTGCCAGTAGTATAGGCGGGCCACCCTACGAGCAGTACTTC. Protein product: CASSIGGPPYEQYF.

The chain couples TRBV4-3 to TRBJ1-4; no clear D. Germline CDR1 is LGHNA and CDR2 is YSLEER. The CDR3 length is 15 residues. The V end lost 0 bases, the J end lost 8 bases, and 13 bases lay between the germline ends. CDR3 coding DNA: TGCGCCAGCAGCCAAGATATGGCGACGGGAGAAAAACTGTTTTTT. Amino acids: CASSQDMATGEKLFF.

This clone was detected only a few times. The same CDR3 is also encoded by other DNA sequences in this sample. The chain couples TRBV2 to TRBJ2-7; D may be TRBD1 (5 bases). CDR3 length: 12 amino acids. The V end was cut by 4 bases, the J end by 4 bases, with 8 bases between. Germline V gene lookup returns CDR1 SNHLY and CDR2 FYNNEI. The CDR3 region has the DNA TGTGCCAGCAGTGGGCAGGGATACGAGCAGTACTTC. Protein: CASSGQGYEQYF.

This chain links TRBV9 with TRBJ2-1; the D gene is possibly TRBD2 (6 bases). The germline V gene has CDR1 SGDLS and CDR2 YYNGEE. Trimming pared 4 bases from V and 6 bases from J, leaving 17 bases between. CDR3 length equals 15 residues. DNA of the CDR3: TGTGCCAGCAGCCCCCTGGCGGGGCCCACCAATGAGCAGTTCTTC. Translation gives CASSPLAGPTNEQFF.

The chain combines TRBV7-2 with TRBJ2-5, with D possibly TRBD2 on 6 matching bases. The germline V gene encodes CDR1 SGHTA and CDR2 FQGNSA. Trimming took off 4 bases at V and 2 bases at J, with 14 bases between the two ends. The CDR3 sequence is 15 residues long. The DNA for the CDR3 is TGTGCCAGCAGCTCCTGGCGGGGCCTACAAGAGACCCAGTACTTC. Translating gives CASSSWRGLQETQYF.

The genes are TRBV21-1 and TRBJ2-3; the DNA was not used to check the table's D call, TRBD1. TRBV21-1 is marked as a pseudogene. This CDR3 has 16 residues. CDR3 in DNA: TGTGCCAGCAGCAAACGCCTTGACAGGGAGGAGGATACGCAGTATTTT. It specifies CASSKRLDREEDTQYF.

The chain couples TRBV25-1 to TRBJ2-7; 12 nucleotides match TRBD1. This CDR3 is built from 15 residues. CDR1 is MGHDK and CDR2 is SYGVNS in the germline V gene. The V segment lost 6 bases and the J segment 0 bases; nucleotides outside the gene matches: 3. The CDR3 here is CASRGTGGSSYEQYF. The DNA for the CDR3 is TGTGCCAGCAGAGGGACAGGGGGCTCCTCCTACGAGCAGTACTTC.

This clone was found a few times. Germline and junction disagree at one end, which may indicate a read error. V usage is TRBV7-3 and J usage is TRBJ2-7; 7 nucleotides agree with TRBD1. Germline V CDR1 and CDR2: SGHTA, FQGTGA. This CDR3 comprises 15 residues. The CDR3 reads CASSLTPGQMDEQYF. In DNA form, the CDR3 reads TGTGCCAGCAGCCTAACTCCGGGACAGATGGACGAGCAGTACTTC.

The V gene is TRBV2, the J gene TRBJ2-7, with 11 nucleotides matching TRBD1. The V segment lost 6 bases and the J segment 3 bases; nucleotides outside the gene matches: 7. The CDR3 length is 15 residues. Germline CDR1 reads SNHLY; CDR2 reads FYNNEI. The CDR3 protein is CASRAGTGGVYEQYF. In nucleotides, the CDR3 is TGTGCCAGCAGGGCCGGGACAGGGGGTGTCTACGAGCAGTACTTC.

The chain couples TRBV27 to TRBJ1-6; TRBD1 agrees at 8 bases. The CDR3 has 15 residues. CDR1 is MNHEY and CDR2 is SMNVEV in the germline V gene (reference sequence). Trimming at V came to 3 bases and at J to 5 bases, leaving 3 bases not matched to a gene. CDR3 sequence: CASSFGDRNNSPLHF. The CDR3, as DNA: TGTGCCAGCAGTTTCGGGGACAGGAATAATTCACCCCTCCACTTT.

The chain recombines TRBV7-9 with TRBJ1-1; possible D gene TRBD1, 6 bases. Germline V gene data show CDR1 as SEHNR and CDR2 as FQNEAQ (reference sequence). The CDR3 has 16 residues. Trimming left V 0 bases short and J 1 base short, with 12 bases between. The CDR3 here is CASSLARGQTNTEAFF. CDR3 coding DNA: TGTGCCAGCAGCTTAGCAAGGGGACAAACGAACACTGAAGCTTTCTTT.

The sample holds a few counts of this clone. The J gene is TRBJ1-1, the V gene TRBV19; D perhaps matches TRBD1 (5 bases). CDR1 and CDR2 (germline): LNHDA, SQIVND (reference sequence). This CDR3 has 12 amino acids. The V gene lost 7 bases and the J gene lost 10 bases, with 16 bases spanning the gap. The CDR3 spells CASTPRAGAAFF. The CDR3 DNA reads TGTGCCAGTACCCCCCGGGCTGGGGCAGCTTTCTTT. Full variable domain (rest looked up from reference TRBV19 and TRBJ1-1): DGGITQSPKYLFRKEGQNVTLSCEQNLNHDAMYWYRQDPGQGLRLIYYSQIVNDFQKGDIAEGYSVSREKKESFPLTVTSAQKNPTAFYLCASTPRAGAAFFGQGTRLTVV.

V gene TRBV24-1 combines with J gene TRBJ2-1, with 9 bases that match TRBD1. The J segment lost 8 bases and the V segment lost 7 bases, leaving 8 bases of the junction unmatched. There are 14 residues in the CDR3. The germline V gene encodes CDR1 KGHDR and CDR2 SFDVKD. The CDR3 DNA reads as TGTGCCACCAGAGGGACAGGGTTGTCCGATGAGCAGTTCTTC. Protein product: CATRGTGLSDEQFF.

This clone has just one count. V usage is TRBV10-3 and J usage is TRBJ2-7; 8 bases agree with TRBD1. The length of the CDR3 is 14 residues. The germline gives CDR1 ENHRY, CDR2 SYGVKD. J lost 3 bases, V lost 8 bases, and 9 bases had no gene match. CDR3 coding DNA: TGTGCCATCTCGACAGGGGTCGGGAGCTACGAGCAGTACTTC. Its protein product is CAISTGVGSYEQYF.

This rearrangement joins TRBV28 to TRBJ2-5, with 7 bases that match TRBD2. The length of the CDR3 is 14 residues. Trimming took 5 bases from V and 2 from J; bases not matched to a gene: 5. CDR1 is MDHEN and CDR2 is SYDVKM in the germline V gene. Here the CDR3 reads CASSHKREQETQYF. The CDR3 coding sequence is TGTGCCAGCAGTCACAAGCGGGAACAAGAGACCCAGTACTTC. Looking up the rest from reference TRBV28 and TRBJ2-5 gives the full variable domain: DVKVTQSSRYLVKRTGEKVFLECVQDMDHENMFWYRQDPGLGLRLIYFSYDVKMKEKGDIPEGYSVSREKKERFSLILESASTNQTSMYLCASSHKREQETQYFGPGTRLLVL.

This clone turned up a few times. This chain joins TRBV5-1 and TRBJ2-5; 11 nucleotides agree with TRBD2. Germline loops: CDR1 SGHRS, CDR2 YFSETQ. The ends lost 4 bases at V and 1 base at J; junction bases unmatched: 6. CDR3 size: 16 residues. As DNA, the CDR3 is TGCGCCAGCAGCAGATCCGGGACTAGCGGCCAAGAGACCCAGTACTTC. Translating it yields CASSRSGTSGQETQYF.

CDR3 protein: CASRQGSRNIQYF. DNA of the CDR3: TGTGCCAGCAGACAGGGGTCTAGGAACATTCAGTACTTC. The V call is TRBV6-5, the J call TRBJ2-4; 7 bases are a match to TRBD1. Germline V gene sequence: CDR1 MNHEY, CDR2 SVGAGI. J was trimmed by 7 bases and V by 6 bases; bases with no gene match: 6. The CDR3 contains 13 residues.

V usage is TRBV14 and J usage is TRBJ2-1; 8 bases agree with TRBD1. The ends lost 3 bases at V and 15 bases at J; junction bases unmatched: 10. The CDR3 is made up of 13 amino acids. Germline V gene lookup returns CDR1 SGHDN and CDR2 FVKESK. CDR3 coding DNA: TGTGCCAGCAGCCAGGCGACAGGGGCCTCCCCGTTCTTC. This encodes CASSQATGASPFF. Complete variable domain (other parts from reference TRBV14 and TRBJ2-1): EAGVTQFPSHSVIEKGQTVTLRCDPISGHDNLYWYRRVMGKEIKFLLHFVKESKQDESGMPNNRFLAERTGGTYSTLKVQPAELEDSGVYFCASSQATGASPFFGPGTRLTVL.

CDR3 sequence (DNA): TGTGCCAGCAGCTTAAATCGGCAGGGGAGCGGCTACACCTTC. It yields the protein CASSLNRQGSGYTF. The chain uses TRBV7-2 and TRBJ1-2; possible D gene TRBD1, 6 bases. The CDR3 runs to 14 residues. Germline V gene sequence: CDR1 SGHTA, CDR2 FQGNSA. Between the trimmed V and J ends, which lost 2 bases and 8 bases, there was a span of 15 bases.

The J gene is TRBJ1-3, the V gene TRBV30; a possible D gene is TRBD1 (6 bases). CDR1 is GTSNPN, CDR2 SVGIG, per germline (reference sequence). This CDR3 is 15 amino acids long. Deletions cut 5 bases from V and 2 bases from J, with 16 bases between. CDR3 in amino acids: CAWGRSGVPGNTIYF. The DNA of the CDR3 is TGTGCCTGGGGCCGATCAGGGGTTCCTGGAAACACCATATATTTT.

V gene TRBV6-6 combines with J gene TRBJ2-3; 9 nucleotides line up with TRBD2. CDR1 is MNHNY, CDR2 SVGAGI, per germline (reference sequence). There are 15 residues in the CDR3. V shed 2 bases, J shed 4 bases, and the junction held 4 bases outside the gene matches. The DNA for the CDR3 is TGTGCCAGCAGTTACGTGGCGGGGGGGGCAGATACGCAGTATTTT. Residues: CASSYVAGGADTQYF.

The chain uses TRBV4-3 and TRBJ2-7, with D perhaps matching TRBD1 (6 bases). The CDR3 has 14 residues. V lost 1 base to trimming and J lost 4 bases, with 11 bases between them. The germline CDR1 and CDR2 sequences are LGHNA and YSLEER. The CDR3 nucleotides are TGCGCCAGCAGCCAAGGCGTCAGGGGTTACGAGCAGTACTTC. It specifies CASSQGVRGYEQYF.